One and the same sample provided the 6 T cell receptor beta chains below, sequenced in a study of blood T cell repertoires in COVID-19. Repertoires were generated with immunoSEQ multiplex PCR, while TCRdb's copy carries only in-frame clones and drops some. The table lists 150,000 to 200,000 clones, 65% to 85% of them singletons, with around 15% in the top ten. Sequencing input: peripheral blood. The receptors were gathered from a man aged 60-69 years with active or convalescent COVID-19.

V is TRBV4-3 and J is TRBJ1-5; tentatively, D is TRBD1 (5 bases). CDR3 length: 14 residues. CDR1 LGHNA and CDR2 YSLEER come from the germline V gene. The V end lost 2 bases, the J end lost 2 bases, and 7 bases lay between the germline ends. CDR3 in amino acids: CASSQMTGNQPQHF. The CDR3 DNA sequence: TGCGCCAGCAGCCAAATGACAGGCAATCAGCCCCAGCATTTT.

The chain uses TRBV5-1 and TRBJ1-1; the D gene is possibly TRBD1 (5 bases). The CDR3 sequence is 15 residues long. Germline V gene data show CDR1 as SGHRS and CDR2 as YFSETQ. V was cut by 5 bases and J by 4 bases, with 18 bases left in between. CDR3 protein: CASSFTAGGGTEAFF. The DNA for the CDR3 is TGCGCCAGCAGTTTCACCGCCGGGGGAGGCACTGAAGCTTTCTTT.

This chain links TRBV27 with TRBJ2-1; 9 bases map to TRBD2. The V gene's germline CDR1 is MNHEY and CDR2 SMNVEV (reference sequence). J lost 9 bases, V lost 2 bases, and 14 bases had no gene match. The CDR3 length is 17 residues. In DNA form, the CDR3 reads TGTGCCAGCAGTTTACTCGGACTAGCGCAAGGGGGGCGTGAGCAGTTCTTC. It encodes CASSLLGLAQGGREQFF.

The chain combines TRBV27 with TRBJ2-6, with 7 bases identical to TRBD1. CDR3 size: 20 residues. Trimming at V came to 5 bases and at J to 2 bases, leaving 18 bases not matched to a gene. The germline V gene encodes CDR1 MNHEY and CDR2 SMNVEV (reference sequence). The CDR3, as DNA: TGTGCCAGCAGTGAGTGGACAGGAAGGTTATCTCTAGCTGGGGCCAACGTCCTGACTTTC. It specifies CASSEWTGRLSLAGANVLTF.

This sequence joins TRBV5-1 and TRBJ1-4; 9 positions match TRBD1. From germline, CDR1 is SGHRS and CDR2 YFSETQ. Germline trimming cut 1 base from V and 3 bases from J; bases unmatched to any gene: 4. CDR3 size: 16 residues. The CDR3 DNA reads as TGCGCCAGCAGCTTGAGAGGACAGGGGTCTAATGAAAAACTGTTTTTT. The encoded protein is CASSLRGQGSNEKLFF.

The CDR3 is CASSIRSGTETQYF. Written as DNA, the CDR3 is TGTGCCAGCAGCATCCGAAGCGGGACAGAGACCCAGTACTTC. The genes are TRBV5-4 and TRBJ2-5; 7 positions agree with TRBD2. Germline CDR1 is SGHNT and CDR2 is YYREEE (reference sequence). Trimming cost V 4 bases and J 4 bases; bases outside gene matches: 7. The CDR3 is 14 residues long.